The clone carrying this TCR beta chain was seen once. The sample comes from a study of blood T cells in healthy people across ages. A J-beta primer mix and a sample-barcoded 5' primer were used in a second PCR of roughly 7 to 12 cycles. TCRdb itself ran the 5' RACE reads through MiXCR, one entry per CDR3 protein. The table records about 800,000 distinct CDR3 sequences, 25% of them present only once. V gave up 0 bases and J gave up 7 bases, with 19 bases separating them. The CDR3 extends over 17 amino acids. Germline V CDR1 and CDR2: LGHNA, YSLEER. Another study also made use of these data, one on T cells of mothers and their children. That paper notes: Overlap ran slightly, non-significantly higher for related than unrelated mother-child pairs.

V is TRBV4-3 and J is TRBJ2-4; a weak D match, TRBD2 (7 bases). Material: blood. The receptor's source is a boy aged 5 to 17 in good health. The CDR3 nucleotides read TGCGCCAGCAGCCAAGAGGGAGGGGGATCCGTAGCGAACATTCAGTACTTC. Protein: CASSQEGGGSVANIQYF.